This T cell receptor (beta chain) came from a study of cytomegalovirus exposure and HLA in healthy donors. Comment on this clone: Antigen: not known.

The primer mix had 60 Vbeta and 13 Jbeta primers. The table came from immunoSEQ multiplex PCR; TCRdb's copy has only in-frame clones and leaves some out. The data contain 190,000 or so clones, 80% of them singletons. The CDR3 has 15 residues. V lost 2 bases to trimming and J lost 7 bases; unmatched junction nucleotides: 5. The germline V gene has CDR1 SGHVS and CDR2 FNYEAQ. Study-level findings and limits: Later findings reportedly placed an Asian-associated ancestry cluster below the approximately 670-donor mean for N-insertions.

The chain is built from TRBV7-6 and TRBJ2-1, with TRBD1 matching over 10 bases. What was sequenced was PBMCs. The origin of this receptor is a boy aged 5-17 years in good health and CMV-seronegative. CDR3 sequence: CASSLWGDRGNEQFF. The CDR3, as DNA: TGTGCCAGCAGCTTATGGGGGGACAGGGGAAATGAGCAGTTCTTC.